This TCR beta chain was profiled in a study of shared clonotypes between healthy human individuals. Sequencing used immunoSEQ multiplex PCR; TCRdb keeps in-frame clones, though not all of them. This table holds roughly 2 million clones, approximately 94% found once. As for this clone: The antigen remains undetermined.

Overall study results and limits: Around 5% of naive CD4 clonotypes were common to a few donors.

CDR1 SGHTS and CDR2 YDEGEE come from the germline V gene. Unmatched junction bases numbered 1, after V lost 0 bases and J lost 7 bases. This CDR3 region has 15 residues. Naive CD8 cells lacked CD45RO, underwent positive selection for CCR7 and left out terminally differentiated effector memory CD45RA+ cells. J is TRBJ2-1 and V is TRBV5-8; 13 bases are shared with TRBD2. The sample was naive CD8+ T cells sorted from blood. The source of this sequence is a man in his late teens or twenties in good health. In DNA, the CDR3 is TGTGCCAGCAGCTTGGGACTAGCGGGAGGAAATGAGCAGTTCTTC. Amino acid sequence: CASSLGLAGGNEQFF.